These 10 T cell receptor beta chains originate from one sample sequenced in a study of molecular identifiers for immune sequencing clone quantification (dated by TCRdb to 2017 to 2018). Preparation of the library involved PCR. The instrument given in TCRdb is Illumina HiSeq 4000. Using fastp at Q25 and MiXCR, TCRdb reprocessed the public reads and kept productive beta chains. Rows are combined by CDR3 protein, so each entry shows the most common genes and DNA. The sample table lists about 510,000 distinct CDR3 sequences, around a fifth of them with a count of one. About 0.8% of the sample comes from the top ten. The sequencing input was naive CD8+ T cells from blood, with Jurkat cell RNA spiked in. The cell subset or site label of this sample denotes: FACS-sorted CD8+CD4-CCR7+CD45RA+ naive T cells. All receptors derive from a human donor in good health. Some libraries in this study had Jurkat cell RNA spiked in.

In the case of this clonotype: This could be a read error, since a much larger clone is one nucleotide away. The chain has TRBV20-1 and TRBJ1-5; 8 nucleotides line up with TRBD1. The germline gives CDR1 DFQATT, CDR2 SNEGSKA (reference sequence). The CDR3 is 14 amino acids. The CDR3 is CSANQGARNRPQHF. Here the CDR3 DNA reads TGCAGTGCTAATCAGGGGGCTCGCAATCGGCCCCAGCATTTT.

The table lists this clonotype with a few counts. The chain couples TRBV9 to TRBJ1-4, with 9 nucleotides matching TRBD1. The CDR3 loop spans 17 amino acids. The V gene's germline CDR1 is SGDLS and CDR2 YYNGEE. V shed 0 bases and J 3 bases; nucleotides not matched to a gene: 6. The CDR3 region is CASSVAGTGSANEKLFF. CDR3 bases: TGTGCCAGCAGCGTAGCCGGGACAGGGTCTGCTAATGAAAAACTGTTTTTT. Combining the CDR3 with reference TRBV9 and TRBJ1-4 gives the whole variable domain DSGVTQTPKHLITATGQRVTLRCSPRSGDLSVYWYQQSLDQGLQFLIQYYNGEERAKGNILERFSAQQFPDLHSELNLSSLELGDSALYFCASSVAGTGSANEKLFFGSGTQLSVL.

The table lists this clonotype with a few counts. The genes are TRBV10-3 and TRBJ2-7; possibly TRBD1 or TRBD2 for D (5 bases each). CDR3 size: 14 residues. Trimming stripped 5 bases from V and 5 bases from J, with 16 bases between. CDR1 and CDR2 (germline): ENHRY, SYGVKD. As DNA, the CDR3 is TGTGCCATCAGTTCTACCGGGACCCCGCACGAGCAGTACTTC. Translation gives CAISSTGTPHEQYF.

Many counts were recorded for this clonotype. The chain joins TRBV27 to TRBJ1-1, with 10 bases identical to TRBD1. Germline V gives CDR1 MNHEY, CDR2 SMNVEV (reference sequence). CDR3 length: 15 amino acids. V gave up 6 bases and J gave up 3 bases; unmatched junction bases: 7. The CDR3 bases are TGTGCCAGCAGCCTGACAGGGGGCGCATACACTGAAGCTTTCTTT. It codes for CASSLTGGAYTEAFF.

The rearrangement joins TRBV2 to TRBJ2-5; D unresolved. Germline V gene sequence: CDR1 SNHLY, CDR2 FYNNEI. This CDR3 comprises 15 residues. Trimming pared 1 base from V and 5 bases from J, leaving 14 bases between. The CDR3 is CASSEGPGLEETQYF. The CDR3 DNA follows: TGTGCCAGCAGTGAAGGGCCGGGTCTAGAGGAGACCCAGTACTTC.

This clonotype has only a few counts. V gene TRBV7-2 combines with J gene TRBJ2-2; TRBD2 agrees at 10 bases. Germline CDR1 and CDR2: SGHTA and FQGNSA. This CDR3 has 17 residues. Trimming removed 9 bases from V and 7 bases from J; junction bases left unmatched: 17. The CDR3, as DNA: TGTGCCAGTTCAGTAACTATGCTAGCGGGGGCAAACGGGGAGCTGTTTTTT. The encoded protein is CASSVTMLAGANGELFF.

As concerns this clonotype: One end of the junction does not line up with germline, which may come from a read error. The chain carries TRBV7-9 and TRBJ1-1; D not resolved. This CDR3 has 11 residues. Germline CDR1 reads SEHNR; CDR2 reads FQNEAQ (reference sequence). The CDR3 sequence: CTSSLAVGAFF. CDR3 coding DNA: TGTACCAGCAGCTTAGCCGTGGGAGCTTTCTTT.

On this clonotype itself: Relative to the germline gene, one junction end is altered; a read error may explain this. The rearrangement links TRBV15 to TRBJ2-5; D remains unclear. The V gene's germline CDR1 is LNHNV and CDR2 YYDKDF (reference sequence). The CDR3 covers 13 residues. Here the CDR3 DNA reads TGTGCCACCAGCAGAGGGATCGGAGAGACCCTGTACTTC. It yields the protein CATSRGIGETLYF.

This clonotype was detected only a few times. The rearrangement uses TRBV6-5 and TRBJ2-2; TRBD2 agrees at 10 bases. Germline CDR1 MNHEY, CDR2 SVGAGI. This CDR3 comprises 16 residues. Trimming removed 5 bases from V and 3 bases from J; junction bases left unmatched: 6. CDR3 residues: CASSTGLAVYTGELFF. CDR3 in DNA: TGTGCCAGCAGTACAGGACTAGCGGTCTACACCGGGGAGCTGTTTTTT.

Here the CDR3 DNA reads TGTGCCAGCGATGGGGCCCTCCCTGGGGCCAACGTCCTGACTTTC. Residues: CASDGALPGANVLTF. The chain is built from TRBV12-3 or TRBV12-4 and TRBJ2-6; the D gene is possibly TRBD1 (5 bases). The V end was cut by 8 bases, the J end by 2 bases, with 13 bases between. CDR3 length equals 15 residues.